The sequence of this TCR beta chain was determined in a study of blood T cell repertoires in COVID-19. Overall study context: PBMCs, B-cell-depleted T cells, or T cells provided the cDNA or gDNA that made up the material.

Per the study methods: Reference gene primer amplification gave estimated nucleated cell counts. The repertoire was sequenced with immunoSEQ multiplex PCR; TCRdb's copy has only in-frame clones and lacks some. The V and J calls and clone size were taken over from that table, and D and trimming were inferred from the DNA. Of tens of thousands of clones listed, around 90% are singletons. The sequenced sample consisted of peripheral blood. The receptor was isolated from a man in his fifties with acute or convalescent COVID-19.

The CDR3 DNA sequence: TGTGCCAGTAGTATAGGCCGGGAGAACACTGAAGCTTTCTTT. It is translated as CASSIGRENTEAFF. V usage is TRBV19 and J usage is TRBJ1-1, with unresolved D. There are 14 residues in the CDR3. The germline CDR1 and CDR2 sequences are LNHDA and SQIVND (reference sequence). Between the trimmed V and J ends, which lost 1 base and 1 base, there was a span of 7 bases.